The 25 T cell receptor beta chains given below trace back to one sample, sequenced in a study of shared clonotypes between healthy human individuals. The repertoire was sequenced with immunoSEQ multiplex PCR; TCRdb's copy has only in-frame clones and lacks some. The table shows some 1.4 million clones, with over 95% occurring only once. The sequencing sample was made of naive CD4+ T cells sorted from blood. The subset: CD45RA+ positively selected. The receptor source for this set is a man aged 30-40 years in good health.

V and J are TRBV28 and TRBJ1-2, with D uncertain. The germline CDR1 and CDR2 sequences are MDHEN and SYDVKM. The V and J ends lost 6 bases and 4 bases respectively, with 15 bases between them. This CDR3 contains 14 residues. CDR3 residues: CASRPPGPGYGYTF. The CDR3, as DNA: TGTGCCAGCAGGCCCCCCGGCCCAGGCTATGGCTACACCTTC.

Remarks on this clone: This sample also contains other DNA sequences that code for the same CDR3. V and J are TRBV5-1 and TRBJ1-3, with D unresolved. The CDR3 runs 14 residues. The V gene's germline CDR1 is SGHRS and CDR2 YFSETQ. V lost 0 bases, J lost 0 bases, and 4 bases lay in between. CDR3 amino acids: CASSLDPSGNTIYF. DNA of the CDR3: TGCGCCAGCAGCTTGGATCCCTCTGGAAACACCATATATTTT.

This chain uses TRBV5-1 with TRBJ2-7; a weak D match, TRBD2 (5 bases). V was cut by 4 bases and J by 2 bases, with 16 bases left in between. Germline assignment: CDR1 SGHRS and CDR2 YFSETQ. CDR3 size: 15 residues. The CDR3 nucleotides are TGCGCCAGCAGCGGCACTTCAGCGGAAACCTACGAGCAGTACTTC. Protein sequence: CASSGTSAETYEQYF.

The rearrangement joins TRBV19 to TRBJ2-1, with 10 nucleotides matching TRBD2. V gave up 7 bases and J gave up 11 bases; unmatched junction bases: 8. This CDR3 is built from 13 residues. Germline V CDR1 and CDR2: LNHDA, SQIVND (reference sequence). The CDR3 DNA reads TGTGCCAGTAACCCGGGACTAGCGTCGCAGCAGTTCTTC. This translates into CASNPGLASQQFF.

The chain couples TRBV5-1 to TRBJ2-3, with D possibly TRBD2 on 5 matching bases. Trimming shortened V by 0 bases and J by 3 bases, and 14 bases separated the two germline ends. Germline CDR1 is SGHRS and CDR2 is YFSETQ. The CDR3 length is 16 residues. For the CDR3, the DNA is TGCGCCAGCAGCTTGGGGCTAGCCCCAAGGACAGATACGCAGTATTTT. Its translation is CASSLGLAPRTDTQYF.

The V gene is TRBV4-1, the J gene TRBJ1-5, with D possibly TRBD1 on 5 matching bases. Germline V CDR1 and CDR2: MGHRA, YSYEKL. V lost 3 bases and J lost 6, with 15 bases in between. The CDR3 covers 15 residues. In DNA form, the CDR3 reads TGCGCCAGCAGCCACACAGGTTTGGGAGGTCAGCCCCAGCATTTT. This translates into CASSHTGLGGQPQHF.

Only one count was recorded for this clone. This chain uses TRBV9 with TRBJ2-7; D not resolved. Germline CDR1 is SGDLS and CDR2 is YYNGEE. CDR3 length: 10 residues. The V end lost 4 bases, the J end lost 3 bases, and 2 bases lay between the germline ends. This chain's CDR3 is CASSNYEQYF. The DNA for the CDR3 is TGTGCCAGCAGCAACTACGAGCAGTACTTC.

Remarks on this clone: The sample has other DNA sequences that encode this CDR3 too. J is TRBJ2-7 and V is TRBV10-3, with D perhaps TRBD1 (6 bases). The V end was cut by 6 bases, the J end by 0 bases, with 12 bases between. This CDR3 is 14 amino acids long. Germline-derived CDR1 and CDR2 are ENHRY and SYGVKD. As DNA, the CDR3 is TGTGCCATCAGGTCCGGGACAACCTCCTACGAGCAGTACTTC. Translating gives CAIRSGTTSYEQYF.

Worth noting for this clone: Other nucleotide sequences in the sample specify the same CDR3. The chain employs TRBV29-1 and TRBJ1-2; 8 nucleotides line up with TRBD1. The CDR3 is 11 amino acids. The V segment lost 6 bases and the J segment 7 bases; nucleotides outside the gene matches: 4. The germline gives CDR1 SQVTM, CDR2 ANQGSEA. The CDR3 is CSVDRGGGYTF. In DNA form, the CDR3 reads TGCAGCGTAGACAGGGGCGGTGGCTACACCTTC.

The rearrangement joins TRBV14 to TRBJ2-1; tentatively, D is TRBD1 (6 bases). The CDR3 has 14 amino acids. The ends were cut back, 8 bases at V and 1 base at J, with 12 bases in the middle. In germline, CDR1 is SGHDN, CDR2 FVKESK. CDR3 in amino acids: CASGRTVSYNEQFF. The DNA of the CDR3 is TGTGCCAGCGGCCGGACAGTTTCCTACAATGAGCAGTTCTTC.

To note about this clone: Other DNA sequences from this sample encode an identical CDR3 as well. The chain joins TRBV5-1 to TRBJ1-1, with D unclear. The CDR3 is 14 residues long. The V end lost 0 bases, the J end lost 4 bases, and 10 bases lay between the germline ends. Looked up from germline, CDR1 is SGHRS and CDR2 is YFSETQ. This chain's CDR3 is CASSLDRAGTEAFF. The CDR3 DNA reads as TGCGCCAGCAGCTTGGACAGAGCCGGCACTGAAGCTTTCTTT.

V usage is TRBV5-1 and J usage is TRBJ2-6; 7 bases map to TRBD1. The junction had 14 bases not matched to a gene; V was cut back by 5 bases and J by 0 bases. The CDR3 covers 19 residues. Germline-derived CDR1 and CDR2 are SGHRS and YFSETQ. CDR3 loop: CASRPGPGTDVSGANVLTF. DNA of the CDR3: TGCGCCAGCAGACCAGGCCCCGGGACAGACGTCTCTGGGGCCAACGTCCTGACTTTC.

A remark on this clone: Other DNA sequences in the sample encode the same CDR3. The rearrangement uses TRBV5-1 and TRBJ1-1, with D perhaps TRBD1 (6 bases). Germline CDR1 and CDR2: SGHRS and YFSETQ. V was cut by 0 bases and J by 3 bases, with 9 bases left in between. CDR3 length equals 14 residues. Here the CDR3 reads CASSLAGGDTEAFF. The DNA of the CDR3 is TGCGCCAGCAGCTTGGCGGGGGGCGACACTGAAGCTTTCTTT. Looking up the rest from reference TRBV5-1 and TRBJ1-1 gives the full variable domain: KAGVTQTPRYLIKTRGQQVTLSCSPISGHRSVSWYQQTPGQGLQFLFEYFSETQRNKGNFPGRFSGRQFSNSRSEMNVSTLELGDSALYLCASSLAGGDTEAFFGQGTRLTVV.

As for this clone: Different DNA sequences within this sample yield the same CDR3. J is TRBJ2-7 and V is TRBV7-9; 8 bases are a match to TRBD2. The V gene end was trimmed by 4 bases and the J gene end by 1 base; junction bases not matched to a gene: 0. This CDR3 spans 13 amino acids. Germline V gene sequence: CDR1 SEHNR, CDR2 FQNEAQ (reference sequence). This chain's CDR3 is CASSSSGSYEQYF. Written as DNA, the CDR3 is TGTGCCAGCAGCTCTAGCGGGTCCTACGAGCAGTACTTC.

This chain uses TRBV9 with TRBJ1-3; a possible D gene is TRBD1 (5 bases). Germline CDR1 reads SGDLS; CDR2 reads YYNGEE. There are 16 residues in the CDR3. Trimming pared 0 bases from V and 0 bases from J, leaving 10 bases between. Here the CDR3 DNA reads TGTGCCAGCAGCGTAGGCGAGGGGTTCTCTGGAAACACCATATATTTT. Translating it yields CASSVGEGFSGNTIYF.

This chain uses TRBV5-1 with TRBJ2-1; 10 nucleotides line up with TRBD2. This CDR3 spans 15 amino acids. CDR1 and CDR2 from the germline V gene are SGHRS and YFSETQ. V dropped 5 bases and J dropped 4; count of bases not matched to a gene: 6. CDR3 residues: CASRSSGSGYNEQFF. The CDR3 coding sequence is TGCGCCAGCAGGTCTAGCGGGAGTGGGTACAATGAGCAGTTCTTC.

The CDR3 DNA reads TGCGCCAGCAGTGGATGGACAGGGGTGGGCAATGAGCAGTTCTTC. As protein: CASSGWTGVGNEQFF. The chain employs TRBV10-1 and TRBJ2-1, with 9 bases aligning to TRBD1. CDR3 length: 15 residues. Germline V lookup: CDR1 WNHNN, CDR2 SYGVQD (reference sequence). Germline trimming cut 4 bases from V and 6 bases from J; bases unmatched to any gene: 7.

V and J are TRBV5-1 and TRBJ2-1, with 7 bases fitting TRBD2. CDR3 length: 18 amino acids. V was pared by 5 bases and J by 0 bases, with 14 bases of the junction left unmatched. Germline V lookup: CDR1 SGHRS, CDR2 YFSETQ. The CDR3 coding sequence is TGCGCCAGCAGAAATGCCGGGGCTAGCGGCCTCTCCTACAATGAGCAGTTCTTC. Amino acid sequence: CASRNAGASGLSYNEQFF.

This sequence joins TRBV6-5 and TRBJ2-4; D not resolved. Germline V gene sequence: CDR1 MNHEY, CDR2 SVGAGI. Trimming pared 2 bases from V and 1 base from J, leaving 9 bases between. The CDR3 length is 15 residues. CDR3 protein: CASSYSESAKNIQYF. In DNA, the CDR3 is TGTGCCAGCAGTTACAGCGAATCTGCCAAAAACATTCAGTACTTC.

V is TRBV9 and J is TRBJ2-5; D gene uncertain. CDR1 and CDR2 (germline): SGDLS, YYNGEE. Trimming pared 4 bases from V and 5 bases from J, leaving 15 bases between. The CDR3 sequence is 14 residues long. CDR3 in DNA: TGTGCCAGCAGCAAGATAACTAACGGGGAGACCCAGTACTTC. Translating gives CASSKITNGETQYF. Full variable domain (rest looked up from reference TRBV9 and TRBJ2-5): DSGVTQTPKHLITATGQRVTLRCSPRSGDLSVYWYQQSLDQGLQFLIQYYNGEERAKGNILERFSAQQFPDLHSELNLSSLELGDSALYFCASSKITNGETQYFGPGTRLLVL.

This clone was recorded a few times. The gene calls are TRBV14 and TRBJ1-1; D gene uncertain. The CDR3 loop spans 13 amino acids. Germline V CDR1 and CDR2: SGHDN, FVKESK. With 0 bases removed from V and 4 bases from J, the gap between germline ends came to 6 bases. The CDR3 sequence is CASSQDWGTEAFF. CDR3 coding DNA: TGTGCCAGCAGCCAAGATTGGGGCACTGAAGCTTTCTTT.

The CDR3 sequence is CAISESLDEATDTQYF. In nucleotides, the CDR3 is TGTGCCATCAGTGAGTCTTTAGACGAGGCCACAGATACGCAGTATTTT. This rearrangement joins TRBV10-3 to TRBJ2-3; D unresolved. The CDR3 extends over 16 amino acids. The germline gives CDR1 ENHRY, CDR2 SYGVKD. V lost 0 bases and J lost 2, with 12 bases in between.

The rearrangement joins TRBV5-4 to TRBJ1-4; D unresolved. CDR3 length: 14 residues. V was pared by 4 bases and J by 3 bases, with 10 bases between. Germline V CDR1 and CDR2: SGHNT, YYREEE (reference sequence). The CDR3: CASSPVPANEKLFF. The CDR3, as DNA: TGTGCCAGCAGCCCCGTTCCGGCTAATGAAAAACTGTTTTTT.

The chain joins TRBV28 to TRBJ2-1; D is uncertain. The V end was cut by 5 bases, the J end by 7 bases, with 18 bases between. The CDR3 is made up of 15 amino acids. From germline, CDR1 is MDHEN and CDR2 SYDVKM. CDR3 in amino acids: CASSPPDRPGNEQFF. The CDR3 DNA follows: TGTGCCAGCAGTCCTCCTGATAGACCTGGGAATGAGCAGTTCTTC.

This chain links TRBV10-2 with TRBJ2-1; unclear D gene. V lost 2 bases, J lost 7 bases, and 9 bases lay in between. Germline values: CDR1 WSHSY, CDR2 SAAADI. The CDR3 sequence is 13 residues long. The CDR3, as DNA: TGCGCCAGCAGTGAGCCCCTGGGGAATGAGCAGTTCTTC. It translates to CASSEPLGNEQFF.